One and the same sample provided the 14 T cell receptor beta chains below, sequenced in a study of cytomegalovirus exposure and HLA in healthy donors. Amplification used 60 Vbeta primers and 13 Jbeta primers. Here immunoSEQ multiplex PCR was the method, and the copy in TCRdb shows in-frame clones only, minus some. This sample has around 90,000 clones, with roughly 85% found just once. Sequencing input: PBMCs. These receptors were obtained from a man aged 35 to 55 in good health and CMV-seropositive.

This chain links TRBV7-2 with TRBJ2-1; 7 bases agree with TRBD2. Per the germline V gene, CDR1 is SGHTA and CDR2 is FQGNSA. The CDR3 spans 15 residues. V lost 5 bases and J lost 0; bases outside the gene matches: 4. For the CDR3, the DNA is TGTGCCAGCAGCCGGGGACTAAACTCCTACAATGAGCAGTTCTTC. Its translation: CASSRGLNSYNEQFF.

The chain combines TRBV6-5 with TRBJ2-7; D possibly corresponds to TRBD1 (6 bases). CDR1 is MNHEY and CDR2 is SVGAGI in the germline V gene. The CDR3 length is 15 residues. V lost 2 bases to trimming and J lost 0 bases, with 11 bases between them. As DNA, the CDR3 is TGTGCCAGCAGTTACGCTCCGGACAGCTCCTACGAGCAGTACTTC. This translates into CASSYAPDSSYEQYF.

The gene calls are TRBV6-1 and TRBJ1-2; 9 bases line up with TRBD1. The length of the CDR3 is 13 residues. V was pared by 3 bases and J by 7 bases, with 3 bases of the junction left unmatched. Germline values: CDR1 MNHNS, CDR2 SASEGT. The CDR3 DNA is TGTGCCAGCAGTGAGTTACAGGGGGCTGGCTACACCTTC. It specifies CASSELQGAGYTF.

The V and J genes are TRBV19 and TRBJ2-1; 7 bases line up with TRBD1. The V gene end was trimmed by 6 bases and the J gene end by 8 bases; junction bases not matched to a gene: 7. The CDR3 is made up of 13 amino acids. The germline V gene has CDR1 LNHDA and CDR2 SQIVND (reference sequence). Here the CDR3 reads CASRKTGSDEQFF. For the CDR3, the DNA is TGTGCCAGTAGGAAGACAGGGTCGGATGAGCAGTTCTTC.

The chain links TRBV5-5 to TRBJ2-1, with D perhaps matching TRBD1 (7 bases). This CDR3 is 13 amino acids long. Deletions cut 1 base from V and 6 bases from J, with 8 bases between. The germline V gene has CDR1 SGHKS and CDR2 YYEKEE (reference sequence). Here the CDR3 reads CASSLQGGNEQFF. The CDR3 DNA reads as TGTGCCAGCAGCTTGCAGGGGGGCAATGAGCAGTTCTTC.

The chain combines TRBV6-4 with TRBJ2-1; 7 bases are shared with TRBD1. This CDR3 has 14 amino acids. Germline-derived CDR1 and CDR2 are MRHNA and SNTAGT. J lost 6 bases, V lost 8 bases, and 10 bases had no gene match. In DNA form, the CDR3 reads TGTGCCAGCTCCCGAGGACCAGGGGGCAATGAGCAGTTCTTC. It yields the protein CASSRGPGGNEQFF.

This chain links TRBV19 with TRBJ2-3; weak D call: TRBD2 (6 bases). Germline-derived CDR1 and CDR2 are LNHDA and SQIVND (reference sequence). The CDR3 totals 16 residues. The V and J ends lost 5 bases and 5 bases respectively, with 20 bases between them. The CDR3: CASSPTVARGKDTQYF. The CDR3 DNA reads as TGTGCCAGTAGTCCCACCGTCGCCCGGGGGAAAGATACGCAGTATTTT.

The V and J genes are TRBV5-1 and TRBJ2-1, with D possibly TRBD2 on 5 matching bases. The germline CDR1 and CDR2 sequences are SGHRS and YFSETQ. This CDR3 is built from 13 residues. The ends were cut back, 7 bases at V and 7 bases at J, with 15 bases in the middle. CDR3 sequence: CASSLVPGNEQFF. DNA of the CDR3: TGCGCCAGCTCCCTAGTGCCGGGGAATGAGCAGTTCTTC.

This clone was observed a handful of times. The rearrangement links TRBV5-4 to TRBJ2-7; TRBD2 agrees at 7 bases. Trimming cost V 5 bases and J 2 bases; bases outside gene matches: 10. The CDR3 totals 15 residues. Germline V gives CDR1 SGHNT, CDR2 YYREEE (reference sequence). CDR3 in amino acids: CASRPEAGRTYEQYF. CDR3 nucleotides: TGTGCCAGCAGACCAGAAGCGGGGCGGACCTACGAGCAGTACTTC. Full variable domain (remainder filled in from reference TRBV5-4 and TRBJ2-7): ETGVTQSPTHLIKTRGQQVTLRCSSQSGHNTVSWYQQALGQGPQFIFQYYREEENGRGNFPPRFSGLQFPNYSSELNVNALELDDSALYLCASRPEAGRTYEQYFGPGTRLTVT.

The chain links TRBV6-5 to TRBJ1-1; D not certain. V was shortened by 4 bases and J by 2 bases, with 8 bases between the two germline ends. The CDR3 covers 13 residues. The germline gives CDR1 MNHEY, CDR2 SVGAGI. This chain's CDR3 is CASSSTRNTEAFF. CDR3 sequence (DNA): TGTGCCAGCAGTTCGACACGAAACACTGAAGCTTTCTTT.

This chain joins TRBV7-2 and TRBJ1-1; D may be TRBD1 (6 bases). Trimming removed 1 base at V and 12 bases at J, with 15 bases between. Germline CDR1 is SGHTA and CDR2 is FQGNSA. This CDR3 has 13 amino acids. CDR3 sequence (DNA): TGTGCCAGCAGCTTAGAGGCAGGGGTGGAAACTTTCTTT. Its translation is CASSLEAGVETFF.

This rearrangement joins TRBV9 to TRBJ2-1, with D perhaps matching TRBD1 (5 bases). Germline V CDR1 and CDR2: SGDLS, YYNGEE. This CDR3 region has 17 residues. V lost 0 bases to trimming and J lost 0 bases, with 13 bases between them. The DNA for the CDR3 is TGTGCCAGCAGCGTAGGGACAAACCCGAGCTCCTACAATGAGCAGTTCTTC. Translated, it gives CASSVGTNPSSYNEQFF.

This sequence joins TRBV6-6 and TRBJ2-7; D is possibly TRBD2 (7 bases). Germline values: CDR1 MNHNY, CDR2 SVGAGI (reference sequence). This CDR3 spans 14 amino acids. The V gene lost 9 bases and the J gene lost 5 bases, with 20 bases spanning the gap. The CDR3 reads CASHREGLADEQYF. The CDR3 coding sequence is TGTGCCAGTCACAGGGAGGGACTCGCAGACGAGCAGTACTTC.

The chain carries TRBV5-5 and TRBJ1-6, with 9 bases that match TRBD1. CDR1 and CDR2 from the germline V gene are SGHKS and YYEKEE (reference sequence). This CDR3 comprises 15 residues. With V trimmed by 3 bases and J by 8 bases, 6 bases remained unmatched. CDR3 in amino acids: CASSSPGQGYSPLHF. The CDR3 nucleotides are TGTGCCAGCAGCTCGCCGGGACAGGGATATTCACCCCTCCACTTT. Full variable domain (outside the CDR3, taken from reference TRBV5-5 and TRBJ1-6): DAGVTQSPTHLIKTRGQQVTLRCSPISGHKSVSWYQQVLGQGPQFIFQYYEKEERGRGNFPDRFSARQFPNYSSELNVNALLLGDSALYLCASSSPGQGYSPLHFGNGTRLTVT.